This T cell receptor (beta chain) emerged from a study of blood T cell repertoires in COVID-19. Study context: The study drew acute and convalescent COVID-19 samples from the United States, Italy and Spain.

Participant ages covered roughly 18 to 89 years across 24 US areas. Authors' processing steps: Amplification with reference gene primers provided the estimates of nucleated cell counts. Measured with immunoSEQ multiplex PCR; TCRdb has only the in-frame clones, and not every one. V, J and clone size derive from that table, while D and trimming were established from the DNA sequence. The sample has a few hundred thousand clones, around nine tenths seen once. The V end lost 6 bases, the J end lost 2 bases, and 17 bases lay between the germline ends. The CDR3 has 16 amino acids. CDR1 is SGHTA, CDR2 FQGNSA, per germline.

The sample comprised PBMCs or T cells enriched from blood (not recorded which). This chain joins TRBV7-2 and TRBJ2-1; perhaps TRBD2 as D (6 bases). The sequence came from a woman aged 35 to 49 who had recovered from COVID-19. This chain's CDR3 is CASSFLPSAAYNEQFF. The CDR3 DNA is TGTGCCAGCAGTTTCCTCCCTAGCGCAGCCTACAATGAGCAGTTCTTC.